The clone carrying this T cell receptor beta chain was counted once. Antigen specificity is unknown. V was trimmed by 4 bases and J by 0 bases, leaving 14 bases between them. The CDR3 runs 16 residues. CDR1 SGHTS and CDR2 YDEGEE come from the germline V gene. The entry originates in a study of shared clonotypes between healthy human individuals. Study observations and caveats: When compared with the clonotypes that were shared by all four sorted-subset donors, the non-shared clonotypes turned out to have lower generation probabilities.

Adult Caucasians living in Nashville, Tennessee made up all of the donors. Sequenced by immunoSEQ multiplex PCR; TCRdb stores in-frame clones only, minus some. Of roughly 530,000 clones detected, roughly 95% appear once; the ten largest clones hold approximately 0.06%. The TCR comes from a woman under 40 in good health. The chain carries TRBV5-8 and TRBJ2-1, with D perhaps assigned TRBD1 or TRBD2 (5 bases each). Sequencing used naive CD4+ T cells sorted from blood. The subset was: CD45RA+ positively selected. Written as DNA, the CDR3 is TGTGCCAGCAGCCCCCTCGGTGGGGGCTCCTACAATGAGCAGTTCTTC. It specifies CASSPLGGGSYNEQFF.